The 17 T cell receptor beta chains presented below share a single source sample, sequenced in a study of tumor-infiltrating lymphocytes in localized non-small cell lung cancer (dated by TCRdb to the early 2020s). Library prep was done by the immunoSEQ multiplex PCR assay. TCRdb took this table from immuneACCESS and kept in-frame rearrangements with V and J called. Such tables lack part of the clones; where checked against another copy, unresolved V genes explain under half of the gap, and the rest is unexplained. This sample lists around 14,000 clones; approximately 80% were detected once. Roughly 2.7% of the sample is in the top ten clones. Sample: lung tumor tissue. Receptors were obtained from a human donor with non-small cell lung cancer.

The CDR3 DNA reads as TGTGCCAGCTCACCTGAAAATACGGGGTCGGAAAAACTGTTTTTT. Residues: CASSPENTGSEKLFF. The genes are TRBV18 and TRBJ1-4; no firm D call. Germline assignment: CDR1 KGHSH and CDR2 LQKENI. V was clipped by 3 bases and J by 8 bases, with 16 bases between them. The CDR3 is 15 residues long.

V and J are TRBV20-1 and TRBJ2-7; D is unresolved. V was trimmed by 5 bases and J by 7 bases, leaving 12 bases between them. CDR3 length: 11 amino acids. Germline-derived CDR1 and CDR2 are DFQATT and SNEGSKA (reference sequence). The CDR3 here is CSARLQREQYF. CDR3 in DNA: TGCAGTGCTCGACTCCAAAGGGAGCAGTACTTC.

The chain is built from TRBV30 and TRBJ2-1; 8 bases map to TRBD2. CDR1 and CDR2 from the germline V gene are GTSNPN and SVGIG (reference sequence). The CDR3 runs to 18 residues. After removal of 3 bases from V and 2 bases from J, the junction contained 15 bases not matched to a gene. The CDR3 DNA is TGTGCCTGGAGGCTGGAGTGGACGGGAGGGCCCCCCTACAATGAGCAGTTCTTC. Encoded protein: CAWRLEWTGGPPYNEQFF.

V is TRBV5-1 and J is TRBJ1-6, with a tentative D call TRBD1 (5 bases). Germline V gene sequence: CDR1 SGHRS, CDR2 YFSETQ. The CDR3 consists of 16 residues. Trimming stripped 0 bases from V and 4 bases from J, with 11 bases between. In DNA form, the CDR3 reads TGCGCCAGCAGCTTGGAGGGGATGGGGTATAATTCACCCCTCCACTTT. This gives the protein CASSLEGMGYNSPLHF.

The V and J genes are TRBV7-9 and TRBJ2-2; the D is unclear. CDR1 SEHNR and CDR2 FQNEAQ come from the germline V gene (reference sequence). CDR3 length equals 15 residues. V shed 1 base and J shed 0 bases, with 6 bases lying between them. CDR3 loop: CASSLGSPNTGELFF. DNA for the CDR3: TGTGCCAGCAGCTTAGGTTCTCCGAACACCGGGGAGCTGTTTTTT.

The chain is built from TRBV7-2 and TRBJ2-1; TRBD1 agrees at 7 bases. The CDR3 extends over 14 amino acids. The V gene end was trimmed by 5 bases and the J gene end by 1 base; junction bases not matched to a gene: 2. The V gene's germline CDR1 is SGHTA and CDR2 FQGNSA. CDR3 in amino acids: CASSRDRSYNEQFF. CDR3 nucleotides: TGTGCCAGCAGCCGGGACAGATCCTACAATGAGCAGTTCTTC.

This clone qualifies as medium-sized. The CDR3 DNA follows: TGTGCCAGCAGAGACGGGACAGTTTCCTACGAGCAGTACTTC. This gives the protein CASRDGTVSYEQYF. The chain has TRBV6-6 and TRBJ2-7; TRBD1 matches 7 bases. V lost 6 bases to trimming and J lost 1 base; unmatched junction nucleotides: 6. Germline CDR1 and CDR2: MNHNY and SVGAGI (reference sequence). The CDR3 contains 14 residues.

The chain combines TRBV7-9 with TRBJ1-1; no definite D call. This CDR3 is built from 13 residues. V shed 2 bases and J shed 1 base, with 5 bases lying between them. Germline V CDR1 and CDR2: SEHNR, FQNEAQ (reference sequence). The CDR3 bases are TGTGCCAGCAGCTTAAGAGAGAACACTGAAGCTTTCTTT. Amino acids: CASSLRENTEAFF.

The CDR3 sequence: CAWAGAGEQYF. In DNA, the CDR3 is TGTGCCTGGGCAGGGGCGGGGGAGCAGTACTTC. J is TRBJ2-5 and V is TRBV30; D possibly corresponds to TRBD2 (7 bases). CDR1 GTSNPN and CDR2 SVGIG come from the germline V gene (reference sequence). The CDR3 extends over 11 amino acids. The V gene lost 5 bases and the J gene lost 11 bases, with 15 bases spanning the gap.

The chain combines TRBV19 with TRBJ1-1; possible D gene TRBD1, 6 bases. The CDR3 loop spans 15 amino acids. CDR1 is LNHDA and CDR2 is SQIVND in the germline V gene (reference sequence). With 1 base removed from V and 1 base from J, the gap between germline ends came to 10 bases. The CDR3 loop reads CASSIATGSNTEAFF. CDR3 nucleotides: TGTGCCAGTAGTATAGCTACAGGGTCGAACACTGAAGCTTTCTTT.

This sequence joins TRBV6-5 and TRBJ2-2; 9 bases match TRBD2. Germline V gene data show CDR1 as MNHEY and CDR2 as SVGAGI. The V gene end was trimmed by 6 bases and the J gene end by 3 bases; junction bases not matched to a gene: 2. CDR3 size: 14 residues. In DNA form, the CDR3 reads TGTGCCAGCAGGGTAGCGGGAGACACCGGGGAGCTGTTTTTT. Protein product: CASRVAGDTGELFF.

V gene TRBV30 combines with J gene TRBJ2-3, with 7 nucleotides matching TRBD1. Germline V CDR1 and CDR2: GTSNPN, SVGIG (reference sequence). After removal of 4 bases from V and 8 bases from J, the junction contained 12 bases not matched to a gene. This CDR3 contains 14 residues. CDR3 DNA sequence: TGTGCCTGGAAAAGACAACAGGGGTTTGGTACGCAGTATTTT. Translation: CAWKRQQGFGTQYF. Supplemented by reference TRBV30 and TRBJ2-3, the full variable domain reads SQTIHQWPATLVQPVGSPLSLECTVEGTSNPNLYWYRQAAGRGLQLLFYSVGIGQISSEVPQNLSASRPQDRQFILSSKKLLLSDSGFYLCAWKRQQGFGTQYFGPGTRLTVL.

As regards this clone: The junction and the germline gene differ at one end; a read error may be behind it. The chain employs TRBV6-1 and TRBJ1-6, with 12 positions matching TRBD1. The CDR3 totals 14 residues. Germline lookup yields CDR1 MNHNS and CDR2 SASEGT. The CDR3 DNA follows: TGTGCCAGCAGAGAAGGGACAGGGGGCACACCCCTCCACTTT. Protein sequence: CASREGTGGTPLHF.

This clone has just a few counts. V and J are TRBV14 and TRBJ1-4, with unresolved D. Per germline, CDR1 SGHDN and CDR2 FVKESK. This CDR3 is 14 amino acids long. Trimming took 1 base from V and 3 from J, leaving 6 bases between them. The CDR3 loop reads CASSQGGSNEKLFF. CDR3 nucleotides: TGTGCCAGCAGCCAAGGCGGTTCTAATGAAAAACTGTTTTTT.

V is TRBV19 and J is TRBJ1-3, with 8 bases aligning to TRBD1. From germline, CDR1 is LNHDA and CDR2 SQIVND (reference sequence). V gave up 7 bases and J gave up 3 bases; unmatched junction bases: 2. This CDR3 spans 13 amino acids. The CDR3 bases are TGTGCCAGTATGGGGACAGGTGGAAACACCATATATTTT. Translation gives CASMGTGGNTIYF.

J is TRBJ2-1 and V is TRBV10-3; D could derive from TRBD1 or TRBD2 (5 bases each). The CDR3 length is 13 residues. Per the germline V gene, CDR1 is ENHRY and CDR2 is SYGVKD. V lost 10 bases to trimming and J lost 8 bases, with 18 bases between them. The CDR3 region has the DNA TGTGCCAGCCATGGGACGCCGGGCGATGAGCAGTTCTTC. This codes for CASHGTPGDEQFF.

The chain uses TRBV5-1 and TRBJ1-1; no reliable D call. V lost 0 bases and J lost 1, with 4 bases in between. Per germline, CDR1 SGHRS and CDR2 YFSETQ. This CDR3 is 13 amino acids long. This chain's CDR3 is CASSLDRNTEAFF. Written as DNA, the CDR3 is TGCGCCAGCAGCTTGGATAGGAACACTGAAGCTTTCTTT.